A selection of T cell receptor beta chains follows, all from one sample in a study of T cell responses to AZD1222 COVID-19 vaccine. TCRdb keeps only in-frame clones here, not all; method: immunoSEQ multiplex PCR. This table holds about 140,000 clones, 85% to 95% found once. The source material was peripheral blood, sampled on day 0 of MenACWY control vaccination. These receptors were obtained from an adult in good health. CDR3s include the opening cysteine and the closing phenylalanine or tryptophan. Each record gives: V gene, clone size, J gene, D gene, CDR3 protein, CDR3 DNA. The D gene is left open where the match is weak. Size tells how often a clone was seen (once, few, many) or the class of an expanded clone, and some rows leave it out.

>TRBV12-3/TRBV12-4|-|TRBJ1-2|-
CASSGSLISGYTF
TGTGCCAGCAGTGGGTCCTTGATTTCGGGCTACACCTTC
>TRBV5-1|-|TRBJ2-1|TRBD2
CASSFIWAGEIYNEQFF
TGCGCCAGCAGCTTTATCTGGGCGGGAGAAATCTACAATGAGCAGTTCTTC
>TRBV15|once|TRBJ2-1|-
CATSSRDAEYEQFF
TGTGCCACCAGCAGCCGGGACGCCGAATATGAGCAGTTCTTC
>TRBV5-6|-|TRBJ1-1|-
CASSLGSSGEAFF
TGTGCCAGCAGCTTAGGGTCTTCGGGAGAAGCTTTCTTT
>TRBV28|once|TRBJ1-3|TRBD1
CASSTGVGIYF
TGTGCCAGCAGTACAGGGGTTGGCATATATTTT
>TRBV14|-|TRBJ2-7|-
CASSPGLEVREQYF
TGTGCCAGCAGCCCAGGACTCGAAGTACGTGAGCAGTACTTC
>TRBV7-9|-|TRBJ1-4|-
CASSLGWSGEKLFF
TGTGCCAGCAGCTTAGGGTGGTCTGGTGAAAAACTGTTTTTT
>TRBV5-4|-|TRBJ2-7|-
CASSTDYEQYF
TGTGCCAGCAGCACGGACTACGAGCAGTACTTC
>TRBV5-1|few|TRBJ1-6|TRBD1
CASSLVGSDRGGSPLHF
TGCGCCAGCAGCTTGGTGGGTTCCGACAGGGGAGGTTCACCCCTCCACTTT
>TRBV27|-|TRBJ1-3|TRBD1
CASMPGTGPENTIYF
TGTGCCAGCATGCCAGGGACAGGGCCGGAAAACACCATATATTTT
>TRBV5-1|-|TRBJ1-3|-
CASSLGDSGNTIYF
TGCGCCAGCAGCTTGGGCGACTCTGGAAACACCATATATTTT
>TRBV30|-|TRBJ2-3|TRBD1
CAWSDLRDRGNTDTQYF
TGTGCCTGGAGTGACCTCCGGGACAGGGGGAACACAGATACGCAGTATTTT
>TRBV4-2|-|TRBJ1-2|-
CASSQDPDYGYTF
TGTGCCAGCAGCCAAGATCCGGATTATGGCTACACCTTC
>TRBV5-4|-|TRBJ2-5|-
CASSYDERETQYF
TGTGCCAGCAGCTACGACGAGCGGGAGACCCAGTACTTC
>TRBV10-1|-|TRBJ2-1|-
CASSEYGGARLYNEQFF
TGCGCCAGCAGTGAATACGGAGGGGCCAGACTTTACAATGAGCAGTTCTTC
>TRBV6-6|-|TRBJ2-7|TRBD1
CASSYSPGQGRYEQYF
TGTGCCAGCAGTTACTCCCCCGGACAGGGGCGGTACGAGCAGTACTTC
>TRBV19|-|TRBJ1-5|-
CASMTTATQPQHF
TGTGCCAGTATGACCACAGCGACTCAGCCCCAGCATTTT
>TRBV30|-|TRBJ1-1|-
CAFTRTMNTEAFF
TGTGCCTTCACAAGGACAATGAACACTGAAGCTTTCTTT
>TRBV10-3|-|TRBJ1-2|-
CAISQLNYGYTF
TGTGCCATCAGTCAACTAAACTATGGCTACACCTTC
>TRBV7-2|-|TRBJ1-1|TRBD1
CASSQRQGTLNTEAFF
TGTGCCAGCAGCCAACGACAGGGGACATTGAACACTGAAGCTTTCTTT
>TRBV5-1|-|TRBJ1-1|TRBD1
CASSIGQGNTEAFF
TGCGCCAGCAGCATAGGACAGGGAAACACTGAAGCTTTCTTT
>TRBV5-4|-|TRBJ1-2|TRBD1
CASSPRDRVGYTF
TGTGCCAGCAGCCCCCGGGACAGGGTTGGCTACACCTTC
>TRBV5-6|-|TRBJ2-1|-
CASSFNGAGYNEQFF
TGTGCCAGCAGCTTCAACGGGGCGGGATACAATGAGCAGTTCTTC
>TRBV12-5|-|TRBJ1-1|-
CASGLVLAPPTSGLNTEAFF
TGTGCTAGTGGTTTGGTACTAGCCCCCCCCACCTCCGGGTTGAACACTGAAGCTTTCTTT
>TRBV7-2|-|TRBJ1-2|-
CASSLAYEAGYTF
TGTGCCAGCAGCTTAGCGTATGAGGCCGGCTACACCTTC
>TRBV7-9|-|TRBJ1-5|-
CASSSRDSNQPQHF
TGTGCCAGCAGCTCGAGAGACAGCAATCAGCCCCAGCATTTT
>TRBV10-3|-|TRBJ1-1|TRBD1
CAISVYRGVNSEAFF
TGTGCCATCAGTGTATACAGGGGAGTGAATTCTGAAGCTTTCTTT
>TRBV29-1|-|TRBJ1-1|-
CSVRDQGRTEAFF
TGCAGCGTTAGGGATCAGGGGAGGACTGAAGCTTTCTTT
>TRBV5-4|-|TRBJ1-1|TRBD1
CASSRGQGPLNTEAFF
TGTGCCAGCAGCCGGGGACAGGGACCCCTGAACACTGAAGCTTTCTTT
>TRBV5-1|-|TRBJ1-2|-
CASSHRDNYGYTF
TGCGCCAGCAGTCACCGGGACAACTATGGCTACACCTTC
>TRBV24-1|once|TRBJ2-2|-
CATSDTGKGETGELFF
TGTGCCACCAGTGATACAGGGAAGGGAGAGACCGGGGAGCTGTTTTTT
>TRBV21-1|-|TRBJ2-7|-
CASSVLRVYEQYF
TGTGCCAGCTCTGTTTTACGTGTCTACGAGCAGTACTTC
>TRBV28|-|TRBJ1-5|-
CASSLPTGNQPQHF
TGTGCCAGCAGTCTACCGACAGGCAATCAGCCCCAGCATTTT
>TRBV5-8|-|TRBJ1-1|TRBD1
CASSRLQGEDTEAFF
TGTGCCAGCAGCAGACTCCAGGGGGAGGACACTGAAGCTTTCTTT
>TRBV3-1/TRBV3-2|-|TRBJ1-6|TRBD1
CASSQGQGGSPLHF
TGTGCCAGCAGCCAGGGACAGGGCGGTTCACCCCTCCACTTT
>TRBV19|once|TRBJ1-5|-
CAPKGAYSNQPQHF
TGTGCCCCTAAAGGGGCCTATAGCAATCAGCCCCAGCATTTT
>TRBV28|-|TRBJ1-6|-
CASSLLLDNSPLHF
TGTGCCAGCAGTTTATTATTGGATAATTCACCCCTCCACTTT
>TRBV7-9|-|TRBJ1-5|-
CASSEGPHGGQPQHF
TGTGCCAGCAGCGAGGGACCCCACGGGGGTCAGCCCCAGCATTTT
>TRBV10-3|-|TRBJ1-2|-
CAIREGKGYTF
TGTGCCATCAGGGAGGGGAAAGGCTACACCTTC
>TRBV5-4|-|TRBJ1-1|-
CASSSDMNTEAFF
TGTGCCAGCAGCTCTGATATGAACACTGAAGCTTTCTTT
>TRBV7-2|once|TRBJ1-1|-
CAITTGQGTEAFF
TGTGCCATTACCACGGGGCAGGGCACTGAAGCTTTCTTT
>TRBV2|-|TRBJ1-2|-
CASRVRRGYGYTF
TGTGCCAGCAGGGTTCGCAGGGGCTATGGCTACACCTTC
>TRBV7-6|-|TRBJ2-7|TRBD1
CASSLGTGHSNEQYF
TGTGCCAGCAGCCTCGGGACAGGGCATAGCAACGAGCAGTACTTC
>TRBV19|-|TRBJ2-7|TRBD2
CASSSQRGSYEQYF
TGTGCCAGTAGTTCCCAGCGGGGGTCCTACGAGCAGTACTTC
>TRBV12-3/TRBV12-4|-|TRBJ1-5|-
CASSEIGSQPQHF
TGTGCCAGCAGCGAAATAGGGTCTCAGCCCCAGCATTTT
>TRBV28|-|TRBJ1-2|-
CASSALWGGYTF
TGTGCCAGCTCAGCCCTCTGGGGGGGCTACACCTTC
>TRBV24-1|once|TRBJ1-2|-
CATSDLGTNYGYTF
TGTGCCACCAGTGATTTAGGTACGAACTATGGCTACACCTTC
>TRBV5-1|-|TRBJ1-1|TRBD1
CASRDREGTEAFF
TGCGCCAGCCGGGACAGGGAGGGCACTGAAGCTTTCTTT
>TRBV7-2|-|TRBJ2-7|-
CASSPRPGLSYEQYF
TGTGCCAGCAGCCCCCGGCCGGGACTCTCCTACGAGCAGTACTTC
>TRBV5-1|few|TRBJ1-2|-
CASSRDHYGYTF
TGCGCCAGCAGCAGGGACCACTATGGCTACACCTTC
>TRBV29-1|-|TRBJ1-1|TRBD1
CSVGNRGTEAFF
TGCAGCGTTGGAAACAGGGGCACTGAAGCTTTCTTT
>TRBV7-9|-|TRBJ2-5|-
CASCDSSKGPETQYF
TGTGCCAGCTGCGACTCCTCCAAGGGGCCAGAGACCCAGTACTTC
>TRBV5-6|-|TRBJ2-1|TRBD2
CASSFERTSGGFSYNEQFF
TGTGCCAGCAGCTTTGAGAGGACTAGCGGGGGGTTCTCCTACAATGAGCAGTTCTTC
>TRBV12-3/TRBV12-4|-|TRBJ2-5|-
CASSLGNQETQYF
TGTGCCAGCAGTTTAGGGAACCAAGAGACCCAGTACTTC